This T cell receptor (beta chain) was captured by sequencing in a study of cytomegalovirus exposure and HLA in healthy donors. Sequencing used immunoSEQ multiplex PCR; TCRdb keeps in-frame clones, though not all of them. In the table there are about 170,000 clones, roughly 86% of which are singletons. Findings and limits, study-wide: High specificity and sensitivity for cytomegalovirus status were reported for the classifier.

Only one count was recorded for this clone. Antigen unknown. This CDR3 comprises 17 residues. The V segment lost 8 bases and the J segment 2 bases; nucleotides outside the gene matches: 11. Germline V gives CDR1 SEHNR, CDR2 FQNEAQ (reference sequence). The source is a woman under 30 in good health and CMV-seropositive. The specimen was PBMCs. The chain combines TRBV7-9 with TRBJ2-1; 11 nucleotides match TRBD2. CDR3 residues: CASGPPLAGVAYNEQFF. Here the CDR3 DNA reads TGTGCCAGCGGTCCCCCACTAGCGGGAGTCGCCTACAATGAGCAGTTCTTC.